One sample yielded the 27 T cell receptor beta chains listed below, sequenced in a study of T cell responses to AZD1222 COVID-19 vaccine. The assay was immunoSEQ multiplex PCR, and TCRdb's table has in-frame clones only and misses some. The data contain 130,000 to 150,000 clones, approximately 85% of them singletons. The input for sequencing was peripheral blood, taken on day 0 of MenACWY control vaccination. The receptors originated from an adult in good health.

The J gene is TRBJ2-2, the V gene TRBV3-1 (or the pseudogene TRBV3-2); D unresolved. Trimming pared 4 bases from V and 6 bases from J, leaving 12 bases between. The germline CDR1 and CDR2 sequences are LGHDT and YNNKEL (reference sequence). This CDR3 region has 14 residues. This CDR3 reads CASSLSLGAGELFF. CDR3 sequence (DNA): TGTGCCAGCAGCCTCAGCCTTGGCGCCGGGGAGCTGTTTTTT.

The chain has TRBV30 and TRBJ2-7, with 10 bases lining up with TRBD2. Germline V gene lookup returns CDR1 GTSNPN and CDR2 SVGIG (reference sequence). This CDR3 comprises 14 residues. The V gene end was trimmed by 1 base and the J gene end by 4 bases; junction bases not matched to a gene: 4. This CDR3 is CAWSETSGDYEQYF. CDR3 in DNA: TGTGCCTGGAGTGAAACTAGCGGGGATTACGAGCAGTACTTC.

V and J are TRBV15 and TRBJ2-5; D perhaps matches TRBD2 (5 bases). V lost 7 bases and J 3 bases, leaving 12 bases between the germline ends. Germline assignment: CDR1 LNHNV and CDR2 YYDKDF (reference sequence). CDR3 length: 13 amino acids. CDR3 sequence (DNA): TGTGCCACCACGGACTCGTTCAAAGAGACCCAGTACTTC. It is translated as CATTDSFKETQYF.

V is TRBV5-6 and J is TRBJ2-1, with 10 bases fitting TRBD2. V trimming: 0 bases; J trimming: 3 bases; junction bases outside the gene matches: 9. Germline V gene lookup returns CDR1 SGHDT and CDR2 YYEEEE. The CDR3 sequence is 18 residues long. The CDR3 DNA is TGTGCCAGCAGCTTGGCCCGTACAGGACTAGCGGTCTACAATGAGCAGTTCTTC. It codes for CASSLARTGLAVYNEQFF.

This chain uses TRBV5-1 with TRBJ2-6, with D hard to call. The CDR3 has 16 residues. Trimming cost V 4 bases and J 0 bases, with 11 bases left between them. Germline V gives CDR1 SGHRS, CDR2 YFSETQ. The CDR3 protein is CASSAQVLSGANVLTF. The CDR3 bases are TGCGCCAGCAGCGCGCAGGTGCTCTCTGGGGCCAACGTCCTGACTTTC.

Worth noting for this clone: A much larger clone differs from this one at a single base, so this may be a read error. The chain recombines TRBV2 with TRBJ1-6; no reliable D call. The CDR3 contains 12 residues. With 6 bases removed from V and 5 bases from J, the gap between germline ends came to 5 bases. The V gene's germline CDR1 is SNHLY and CDR2 FYNNEI. CDR3 protein: CASREDNSPLHF. The CDR3 DNA reads TGTGCCAGCAGGGAGGATAATTCACCCCTCCACTTT.

The rearrangement uses TRBV11-2 and TRBJ2-1; 9 bases fit TRBD2. The CDR3 sequence is 16 residues long. The V gene's germline CDR1 is SGHAT and CDR2 FQNNGV. V dropped 6 bases and J dropped 3; count of bases not matched to a gene: 9. CDR3 nucleotides: TGTGCCAGCAGTTCGGGCGGGGGGGTTCACTACAATGAGCAGTTCTTC. Its translation is CASSSGGGVHYNEQFF.

This clone was counted a single time. The J gene is TRBJ2-5, the V gene TRBV28; D is possibly TRBD2 (6 bases). CDR3 size: 18 residues. Germline lookup yields CDR1 MDHEN and CDR2 SYDVKM. V was clipped by 3 bases and J by 4 bases, with 24 bases between them. CDR3 nucleotide sequence: TGTGCCAGCAGTTTGGGGGGAGGAGGTCCCGTTTATCGAGAGACCCAGTACTTC. This sequence encodes CASSLGGGGPVYRETQYF.

This clone was counted ten times or more. The gene calls are TRBV18 and TRBJ1-2; TRBD1 agrees at 7 bases. V was clipped by 4 bases and J by 8 bases; unmatched bases: 16. The CDR3 is 16 amino acids. Germline lookup yields CDR1 KGHSH and CDR2 LQKENI. The CDR3 is CASSLIRDSGREGYTF. The CDR3 nucleotides read TGTGCCAGCTCACTAATCCGGGACAGCGGCAGAGAGGGCTACACCTTC.

The rearrangement links TRBV7-8 to TRBJ2-1; D not resolved. Trimming shortened V by 1 base and J by 5 bases, and 9 bases separated the two germline ends. The CDR3 loop spans 14 amino acids. Per the germline V gene, CDR1 is SGHVS and CDR2 is FQNEAQ. The CDR3 DNA follows: TGTGCCAGCAGCTTAGGAGACAAAGACAATGAGCAGTTCTTC. Translating it yields CASSLGDKDNEQFF.

The gene calls are TRBV5-5 and TRBJ1-2, with 8 bases aligning to TRBD1. There are 13 residues in the CDR3. The J segment lost 4 bases and the V segment lost 3 bases, leaving 2 bases of the junction unmatched. The germline gives CDR1 SGHKS, CDR2 YYEKEE (reference sequence). CDR3 sequence: CASSWTGRYGYTF. CDR3 sequence (DNA): TGTGCCAGCAGCTGGACAGGGCGCTATGGCTACACCTTC. The full variable domain, rest sourced from reference TRBV5-5 and TRBJ1-2, is DAGVTQSPTHLIKTRGQQVTLRCSPISGHKSVSWYQQVLGQGPQFIFQYYEKEERGRGNFPDRFSARQFPNYSSELNVNALLLGDSALYLCASSWTGRYGYTFGSGTRLTVV.

This rearrangement joins TRBV19 to TRBJ2-5; possibly TRBD1 or TRBD2 for D (5 bases each). The CDR3 length is 14 residues. Trimming cost V 4 bases and J 1 base, with 10 bases left between them. CDR1 and CDR2 (germline): LNHDA, SQIVND (reference sequence). The CDR3 is CASSKGPGQETQYF. CDR3 nucleotides: TGTGCCAGTAGTAAGGGACCGGGCCAAGAGACCCAGTACTTC.

This clone was recorded a few times. The V and J genes are TRBV27 and TRBJ2-5, with 7 bases matching TRBD1. The CDR3 runs 15 residues. In germline, CDR1 is MNHEY, CDR2 SMNVEV (reference sequence). With 5 bases clipped from V and 9 bases from J, the junction kept 15 bases outside the gene matches. CDR3 loop: CASSPRDSKLWAQYF. CDR3 coding DNA: TGTGCCAGCAGTCCCCGGGACAGCAAGCTTTGGGCCCAGTACTTC.

V and J are TRBV30 and TRBJ1-6; D is possibly TRBD1 (5 bases). The CDR3 loop spans 14 amino acids. Germline-derived CDR1 and CDR2 are GTSNPN and SVGIG (reference sequence). V was pared by 0 bases and J by 6 bases, with 9 bases between. Here the CDR3 reads CAWSVQVLNSPLHF. The DNA for the CDR3 is TGTGCCTGGAGTGTACAGGTCCTTAATTCACCCCTCCACTTT.

The chain joins TRBV18 to TRBJ1-2, with D perhaps TRBD1 (6 bases). V shed 1 base and J shed 6 bases, with 9 bases lying between them. Germline V gene lookup returns CDR1 KGHSH and CDR2 LQKENI. The CDR3 spans 13 residues. CDR3 coding DNA: TGTGCCAGCTCACCACAACGACAGGATGGCTACACCTTC. Its protein is CASSPQRQDGYTF.

CDR3 bases: TGTGCCAGCAGTGGGGACCGGACAGTCGGCTACACCTTC. Its protein is CASSGDRTVGYTF. The chain joins TRBV2 to TRBJ1-2, with a weak D call TRBD1 (6 bases). Per germline, CDR1 SNHLY and CDR2 FYNNEI. V shed 4 bases and J shed 8 bases, with 14 bases lying between them. The CDR3 is 13 residues long.

The chain links TRBV6-6 to TRBJ1-1, with D possibly matching TRBD1 (5 bases). The germline gives CDR1 MNHNY, CDR2 SVGAGI (reference sequence). The CDR3 has 12 amino acids. The ends were cut back, 7 bases at V and 4 bases at J, with 10 bases in the middle. The DNA of the CDR3 is TGTGCCAGCACTTCAGGGACCACTGAAGCTTTCTTT. Translation gives CASTSGTTEAFF.

The sample holds one count of this clone. CDR3 residues: CASSLGRDTSSYEQYV. The CDR3 bases are TGTGCCAGCAGCTTAGGGAGAGACACAAGCTCCTACGAGCAGTACGTC. The V gene is TRBV11-2, the J gene TRBJ2-7, with no clear D. V shed 1 base and J shed 0 bases, with 13 bases lying between them. The CDR3 length is 16 residues. The germline gives CDR1 SGHAT, CDR2 FQNNGV.

In this sample, this clone turned up once. The chain joins TRBV7-9 to TRBJ2-7, with TRBD2 matching over 7 bases. This CDR3 region has 13 residues. The V and J ends lost 5 bases and 3 bases, in that order; junction bases with no gene match: 4. Germline loops: CDR1 SEHNR, CDR2 FQNEAQ (reference sequence). DNA of the CDR3: TGTGCCAGCAGCAACGGGGGGAACTACGAGCAGTACTTC. Amino acids: CASSNGGNYEQYF.

This clone was observed a handful of times. The chain uses TRBV6-6 and TRBJ2-5; TRBD2 might be the D (7 bases). Germline assignment: CDR1 MNHNY and CDR2 SVGAGI (reference sequence). V lost 7 bases to trimming and J lost 1 base, with 16 bases between them. This CDR3 is 15 amino acids long. The CDR3 is CASNHAGAFQETQYF. DNA of the CDR3: TGTGCCAGCAACCACGCGGGGGCCTTCCAAGAGACCCAGTACTTC.

This clone was detected a few times. The chain employs TRBV27 and TRBJ1-2, with D possibly being TRBD1 (5 bases). Deletions cut 4 bases from V and 0 bases from J, with 12 bases between. Per germline, CDR1 MNHEY and CDR2 SMNVEV (reference sequence). This CDR3 has 15 amino acids. The CDR3 here is CASSSRDGPNYGYTF. Written as DNA, the CDR3 is TGTGCCAGCAGTTCCCGGGACGGACCTAACTATGGCTACACCTTC.

V is TRBV19 and J is TRBJ1-5; 8 bases align to TRBD1. Germline CDR1 and CDR2: LNHDA and SQIVND (reference sequence). The V gene end was trimmed by 6 bases and the J gene end by 1 base; junction bases not matched to a gene: 8. The CDR3 totals 16 residues. The chain's CDR3 is CASRGTGDGSNQPQHF. The CDR3 nucleotides read TGTGCCAGTAGGGGGACAGGTGACGGGAGCAATCAGCCCCAGCATTTT.

This chain links TRBV20-1 with TRBJ2-3; 9 nucleotides align to TRBD2. The J segment lost 4 bases and the V segment lost 3 bases, leaving 8 bases of the junction unmatched. The CDR3 totals 15 residues. CDR1 is DFQATT, CDR2 SNEGSKA, per germline (reference sequence). CDR3 bases: TGCAGTGCTAGTTGGCGGGGGGGCCTTGCAGATACGCAGTATTTT. It encodes CSASWRGGLADTQYF.

This clone was counted a few times. The rearrangement links TRBV19 to TRBJ1-4, with 9 bases that match TRBD1. CDR3 length: 15 residues. V was clipped by 7 bases and J by 5 bases; unmatched bases: 8. Germline V CDR1 and CDR2: LNHDA, SQIVND (reference sequence). The CDR3, as DNA: TGTGCCAGTACGAGCCCCGGGACAGGGAATGAAAAACTGTTTTTT. The encoded protein is CASTSPGTGNEKLFF.

In its sample, this clone was seen once. The CDR3 region is CASSIRSLPAEQYF. DNA of the CDR3: TGCGCCAGCAGCATAAGATCCCTTCCGGCCGAGCAGTACTTC. J is TRBJ2-7 and V is TRBV5-1; D is ambiguous. Deletions cut 4 bases from V and 6 bases from J, with 17 bases between. This CDR3 is built from 14 residues. CDR1 and CDR2 from the germline V gene are SGHRS and YFSETQ.

This sequence joins TRBV5-1 and TRBJ2-3, with no clear D. V was shortened by 3 bases and J by 2 bases, with 10 bases between the two germline ends. The CDR3 extends over 14 amino acids. Germline loops: CDR1 SGHRS, CDR2 YFSETQ. The CDR3 reads CASSSVGFTDTQYF. CDR3 in DNA: TGCGCCAGCAGCTCCGTCGGATTCACAGATACGCAGTATTTT.

The chain has TRBV5-1 and TRBJ2-1, with D possibly being TRBD1 (6 bases). The CDR3 has 14 residues. CDR1 and CDR2 (germline): SGHRS, YFSETQ. V was shortened by 5 bases and J by 12 bases, with 21 bases between the two germline ends. The CDR3 sequence: CASRHDADRLGQFF. DNA of the CDR3: TGCGCCAGCAGACACGACGCGGACAGATTGGGGCAGTTCTTC.